This TCR beta chain was obtained from a study of cytomegalovirus exposure and HLA in healthy donors. Points from the study as a whole: First-cohort TCR clusters tended to co-occur in the roughly 130 validation repertoires, a later analysis found. Many donors shared some public TCRs, even though most TCR sequences were rare.

To note about this clone: Its antigen is still unknown.

Repertoires were generated with immunoSEQ multiplex PCR, while TCRdb's copy carries only in-frame clones and drops some. The table includes nearly 80,000 clones, approximately 93% detected once. This TCR came from a woman aged 30 to 39 in good health and CMV-seronegative. Sequencing was performed on PBMCs.

The CDR3, as DNA: TGTGCCAGCTCACCGAACCCGGCAGATACGCAGTATTTT. Amino acids: CASSPNPADTQYF. The rearrangement uses TRBV18 and TRBJ2-3; D ambiguous. Germline CDR1 is KGHSH and CDR2 is LQKENI. This CDR3 comprises 13 residues. Between the trimmed V and J ends, which lost 3 bases and 4 bases, there was a span of 8 bases.